This T cell receptor beta chain was recovered during a study of blood T cell repertoires in COVID-19. Overall study context: Material from acute and convalescent COVID-19 was sourced from the United States, Italy and Spain. T cells, B-cell-depleted T cells, or PBMCs supplied cDNA or gDNA.

The V end was cut by 4 bases, the J end by 5 bases, with 11 bases between. The V gene's germline CDR1 is MNHNS and CDR2 SASEGT. This CDR3 contains 13 residues. As processed by the authors: By means of reference gene primer amplification, nucleated cell counts were estimated. Repertoires were generated with immunoSEQ multiplex PCR, while TCRdb's copy carries only in-frame clones and drops some. D and trimming come from the DNA, and the V and J calls and clone size come from that table. The data show 25,000 to 35,000 clones, with about 88% seen just once and more than 7% held by the top ten. The chain recombines TRBV6-1 with TRBJ1-2, with D perhaps matching TRBD1 (6 bases). The TCR sequence derives from a man between 65 and 85 years old with active or convalescent COVID-19. Sequencing input: peripheral blood. Written as DNA, the CDR3 is TGTGCCAGCAGTGCGGGGCAGGGGTATGGCTACACCTTC. Protein: CASSAGQGYGYTF.